This TCR beta chain appears in the sequencing data of a study of blood T cell repertoires in COVID-19. Here immunoSEQ multiplex PCR was the method, and the copy in TCRdb shows in-frame clones only, minus some. The data hold 45,000 to 65,000 clones, with 82% observed a single time. This clone was observed once. V was cut by 10 bases and J by 9 bases, with 11 bases left in between. The germline V gene encodes CDR1 SGHRS and CDR2 YFSETQ. This CDR3 has 11 residues. The specimen was peripheral blood. This TCR derives from a man aged 55 to 70 with acute or convalescent COVID-19. This chain connects TRBV5-1 to TRBJ1-6; the D gene is possibly TRBD1 (5 bases). The CDR3 bases are TGCGCCTGCTACGGGGGTTCACCCCTCCACTTT. It translates to CACYGGSPLHF.